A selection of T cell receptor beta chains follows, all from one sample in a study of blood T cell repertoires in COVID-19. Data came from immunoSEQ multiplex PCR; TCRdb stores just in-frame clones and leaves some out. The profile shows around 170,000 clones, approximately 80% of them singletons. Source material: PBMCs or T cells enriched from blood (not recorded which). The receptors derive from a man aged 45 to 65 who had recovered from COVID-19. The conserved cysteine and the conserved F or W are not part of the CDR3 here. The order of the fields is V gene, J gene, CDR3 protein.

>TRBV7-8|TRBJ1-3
ASSLGLPPGNTIY
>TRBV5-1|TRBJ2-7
ASSLGRDREDEQY
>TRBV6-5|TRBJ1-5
ASSYSTGGNQPQH
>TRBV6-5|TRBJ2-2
ARGQVNTGELF
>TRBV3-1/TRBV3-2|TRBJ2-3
ASSQYRTVTSTDTQY
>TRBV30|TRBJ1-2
AWSAGQALYT
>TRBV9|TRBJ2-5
ASREASGGRGQETQY
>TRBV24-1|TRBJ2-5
ATGAGETQY
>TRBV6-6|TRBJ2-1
ASSYGRDSHNEQF
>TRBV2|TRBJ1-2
ASSAGTGFNYGYT
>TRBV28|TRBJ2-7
ASSRVAYEQY
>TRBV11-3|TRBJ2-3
ASSPGHRGIADTQY
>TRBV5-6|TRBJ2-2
ASSLLQGANTGELF
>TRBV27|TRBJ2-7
ASSLRPGDVYEQY
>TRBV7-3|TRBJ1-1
ASSLRGGHQNTEAF
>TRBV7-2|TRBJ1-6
ASSSRTGGFRSLH
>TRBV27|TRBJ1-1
ASSFVGARNTEAF
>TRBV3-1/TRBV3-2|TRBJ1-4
ASRKEGTNEKLF
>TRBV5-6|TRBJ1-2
ASSFWTGGIDGYT
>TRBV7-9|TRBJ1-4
ASSEPQGLWATNEKLF
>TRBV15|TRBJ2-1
ATSRDLRGNEQF
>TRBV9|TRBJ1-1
ASSPQSTVNTEAF
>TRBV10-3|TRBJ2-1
AISEGTRIYNEQF
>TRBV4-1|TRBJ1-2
ASSPIETANYGYT
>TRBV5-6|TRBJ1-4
ASGHRGGEKLF
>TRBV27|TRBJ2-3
ASTGHETDTQY
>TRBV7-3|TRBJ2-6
ASSRGSGANVLT
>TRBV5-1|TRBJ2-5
ASSLQQIQETQY
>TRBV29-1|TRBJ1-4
SVSELGKLF
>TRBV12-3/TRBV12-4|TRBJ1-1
ASSSSY
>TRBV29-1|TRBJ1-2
SVVLANYGYT
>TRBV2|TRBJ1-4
ASRASNFIQGAANEKLF
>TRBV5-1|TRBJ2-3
ASSLATGANTDTQY
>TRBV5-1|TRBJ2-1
ASSLAAGTNEQF
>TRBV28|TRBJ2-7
ASSPPLGLVEQY
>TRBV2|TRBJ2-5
ASSVAGARQETQY
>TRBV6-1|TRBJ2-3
ASSEVLGGWGTDTQY
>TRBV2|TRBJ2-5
ASSETGAGGETQY
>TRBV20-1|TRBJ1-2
SASVIGQGENYGYT
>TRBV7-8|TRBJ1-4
ASSPPRGTNEKLF
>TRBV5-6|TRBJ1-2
ASSLMGRGRSGPYGYT
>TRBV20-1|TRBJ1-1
SASGGQFEAF
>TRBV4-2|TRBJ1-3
ASSQVNGLKTSGNTIY
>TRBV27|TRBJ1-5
ASRQDARVQPQH
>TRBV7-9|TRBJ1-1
ASSRPGGSEAF
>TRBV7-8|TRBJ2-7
ASSLETSGEQY
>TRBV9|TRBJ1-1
ASSVASNTEAF
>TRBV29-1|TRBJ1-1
STGGENTEAF
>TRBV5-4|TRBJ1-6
ASTIDTNSPLH
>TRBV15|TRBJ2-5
ATSRGGIGETQY
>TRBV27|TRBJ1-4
ASSARDSIDEKLF